The 8 T cell receptor beta chains below were found in one sample sequenced in a study of tumor and adjacent non-tumor tissue in lung cancer. The template was RNA from unsorted bulk tissue. A modified ARM-PCR protocol with three rounds of nested PCR amplified TCRbeta. From the multiplex PCR reads, TCRdb called clonotypes with MiXCR, one entry per CDR3 protein. Seen here are some 77,000 distinct CDR3 sequences, under 70% observed once, and the top ten hold 10% to 15%. Sequenced: lung tumor tissue. These receptors were taken from a woman in her 70s with non-small cell lung cancer.

This clonotype was detected many times. The chain recombines TRBV6-7 with TRBJ1-5; D is uncertain. TRBV6-7 is given ORF status, its function remaining uncertain. V lost 6 bases and J lost 0, with 12 bases in between. This CDR3 contains 15 residues. The CDR3 coding sequence is TGTGCCAGCAGCTCCGACGGTGATAGCAATCAGCCCCAGCATTTT. Translation gives CASSSDGDSNQPQHF.

This clonotype was seen ten or more times. DNA of the CDR3: TGTGCCATCTCATTTTCCCCTTACACCGGGGAGCTGTTTTTT. Amino acid sequence: CAISFSPYTGELFF. This chain uses TRBV10-3 with TRBJ2-2; D uncertain. Germline CDR1 ENHRY, CDR2 SYGVKD. The germline V and J ends were trimmed by 8 bases and 3 bases, with 13 bases remaining between them. The CDR3 runs 14 residues.

Turning to this clonotype: The junction differs from germline at one of its ends, possibly a read error. The chain is built from TRBV6-6 and TRBJ2-7; TRBD1 matches 8 bases. Germline CDR1 and CDR2: MNHNY and SVGAGI (reference sequence). The CDR3 length is 12 residues. The CDR3 region has the DNA TGTGCTAGCAGCTCAGGACAGGGAAGGAGGTACTTC. This translates into CASSSGQGRRYF.

Remarks on this clonotype: Germline and junction disagree at one end, which may indicate a read error. V gene TRBV29-1 combines with J gene TRBJ2-7; D is ambiguous. Germline V lookup: CDR1 SQVTM, CDR2 ANQGSEA. The CDR3 loop spans 14 amino acids. CDR3 sequence: CSVTTPRSSCEQYF. In nucleotides, the CDR3 is TGCAGCGTGACCACTCCACGTAGCTCCTGCGAGCAGTACTTC.

In regard to this clonotype: Being one base from a much bigger clone, this may be a read error. The gene calls are TRBV6-6 and TRBJ1-1; TRBD1 is a possible D gene (6 bases). Looked up from germline, CDR1 is MNHNY and CDR2 is SVGAGI (reference sequence). This CDR3 comprises 15 residues. Trimming took off 2 bases at V and 0 bases at J, with 10 bases between the two ends. The CDR3 reads CASSYAGDLNTEAFF. In DNA, the CDR3 is TGTGCCAGCAGTTACGCAGGGGACCTGAACACTGAAGCTTTCTTT.

The rearrangement links TRBV6-4 to TRBJ2-2; D unresolved. The V end was cut by 11 bases, the J end by 5 bases, with 18 bases between. The CDR3 is 14 residues long. The germline gives CDR1 MRHNA, CDR2 SNTAGT. CDR3 loop: CACSDSVGTGELFF. The CDR3 nucleotides read TGTGCCTGTAGTGACTCGGTTGGAACCGGGGAGCTGTTTTTT.

As for this clonotype: A read error may be the cause here, since a much bigger clone is one base away. The chain joins TRBV5-1 to TRBJ1-1; a possible D gene is TRBD1 (5 bases). CDR3 length: 15 residues. CDR1 and CDR2 (germline): SGHRS, YFSETQ. Trimming pared 4 bases from V and 6 bases from J, leaving 19 bases between. The DNA of the CDR3 is TGCGCCAGCAGCGCGTCGACAGCGGCGAGCTCTGAAGCTTTCTTT. Translating gives CASSASTAASSEAFF. Based on the CDR3 plus reference TRBV5-1 and TRBJ1-1, the full variable domain is KAGVTQTPRYLIKTRGQQVTLSCSPISGHRSVSWYQQTPGQGLQFLFEYFSETQRNKGNFPGRFSGRQFSNSRSEMNVSTLELGDSALYLCASSASTAASSEAFFGQGTRLTVV.

In DNA, the CDR3 is TGCAGAGCTGCACCGAACACTGAAGCTTTCTTT. Amino acid sequence: CRAAPNTEAFF. The chain uses TRBV20-1 and TRBJ1-1; the D is unclear. Germline V gene lookup returns CDR1 DFQATT and CDR2 SNEGSKA (reference sequence). The CDR3 loop spans 11 amino acids.